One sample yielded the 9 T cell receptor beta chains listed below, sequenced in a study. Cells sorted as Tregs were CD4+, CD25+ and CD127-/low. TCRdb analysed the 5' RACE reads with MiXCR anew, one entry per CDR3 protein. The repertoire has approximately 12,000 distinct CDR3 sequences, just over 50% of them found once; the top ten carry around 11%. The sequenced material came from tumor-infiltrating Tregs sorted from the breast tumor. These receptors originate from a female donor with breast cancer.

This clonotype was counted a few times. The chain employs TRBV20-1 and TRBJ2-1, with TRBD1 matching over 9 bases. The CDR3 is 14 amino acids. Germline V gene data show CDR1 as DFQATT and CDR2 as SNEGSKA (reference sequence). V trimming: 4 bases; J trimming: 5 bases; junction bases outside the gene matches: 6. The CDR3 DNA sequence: TGCAGTGCTATGACAGGGGGTCGACACAATGAGCAGTTCTTC. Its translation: CSAMTGGRHNEQFF.

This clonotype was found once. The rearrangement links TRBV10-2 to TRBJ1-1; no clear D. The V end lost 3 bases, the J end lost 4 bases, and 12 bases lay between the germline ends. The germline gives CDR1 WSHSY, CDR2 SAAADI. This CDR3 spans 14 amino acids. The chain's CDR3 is CASSERGPRTEAFF. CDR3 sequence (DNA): TGCGCCAGCAGTGAACGAGGCCCGCGCACTGAAGCTTTCTTT.

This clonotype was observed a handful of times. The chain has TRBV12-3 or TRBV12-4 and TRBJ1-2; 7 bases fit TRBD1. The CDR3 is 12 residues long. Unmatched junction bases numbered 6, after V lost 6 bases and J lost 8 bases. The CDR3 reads CASSPTGRGYTF. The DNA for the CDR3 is TGTGCCAGCAGCCCGACAGGGCGCGGCTACACCTTC.

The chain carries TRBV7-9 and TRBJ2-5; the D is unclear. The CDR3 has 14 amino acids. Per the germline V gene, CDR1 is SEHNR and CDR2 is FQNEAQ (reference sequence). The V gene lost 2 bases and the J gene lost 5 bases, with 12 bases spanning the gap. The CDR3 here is CASSLSIQMETQYF. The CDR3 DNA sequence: TGTGCCAGCAGCTTATCCATCCAGATGGAGACCCAGTACTTC.

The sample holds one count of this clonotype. The CDR3, as DNA: TGCAGCGTAGGGAAAGGGGGCAATCAGCCCCAGCATTTT. Translating it yields CSVGKGGNQPQHF. The chain carries TRBV29-1 and TRBJ1-5; possible D gene TRBD1, 5 bases. The germline V gene encodes CDR1 SQVTM and CDR2 ANQGSEA. This CDR3 region has 13 residues. Trimming shortened V by 6 bases and J by 2 bases, and 11 bases separated the two germline ends. The full variable domain, its missing parts supplied by reference TRBV29-1 and TRBJ1-5, is SAVISQKPSRDICQRGTSLTIQCQVDSQVTMMFWYRQQPGQSLTLIATANQGSEATYESGFVIDKFPISRPNLTFSTLTVSNMSPEDSSIYLCSVGKGGNQPQHFGDGTRLSIL.

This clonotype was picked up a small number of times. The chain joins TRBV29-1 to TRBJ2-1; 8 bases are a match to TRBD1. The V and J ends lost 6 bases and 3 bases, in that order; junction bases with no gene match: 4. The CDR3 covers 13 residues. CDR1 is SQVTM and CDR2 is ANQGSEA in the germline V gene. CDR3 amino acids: CSVQGDHYNEQFF. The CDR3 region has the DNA TGCAGCGTACAGGGGGACCACTACAATGAGCAGTTCTTC.

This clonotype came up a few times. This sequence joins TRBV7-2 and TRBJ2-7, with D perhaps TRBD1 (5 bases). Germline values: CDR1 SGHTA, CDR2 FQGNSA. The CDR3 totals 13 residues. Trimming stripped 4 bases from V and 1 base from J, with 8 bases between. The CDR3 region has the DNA TGTGCCAGCAGCTCCAGGGATTCCTACGAGCAGTACTTC. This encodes CASSSRDSYEQYF.

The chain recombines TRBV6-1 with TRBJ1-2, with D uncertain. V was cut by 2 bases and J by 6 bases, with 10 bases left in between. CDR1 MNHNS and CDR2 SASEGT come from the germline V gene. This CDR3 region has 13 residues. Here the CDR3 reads CASSESGFDGYTF. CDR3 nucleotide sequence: TGTGCCAGCAGTGAATCGGGATTCGATGGCTACACCTTC.

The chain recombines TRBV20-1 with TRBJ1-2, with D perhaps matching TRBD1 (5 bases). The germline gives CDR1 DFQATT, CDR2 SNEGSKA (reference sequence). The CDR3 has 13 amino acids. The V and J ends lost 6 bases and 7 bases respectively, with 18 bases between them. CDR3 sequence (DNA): TGCAGTGCCCCCCGCGGGGGTAGGCTTGGCTACACCTTC. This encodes CSAPRGGRLGYTF.